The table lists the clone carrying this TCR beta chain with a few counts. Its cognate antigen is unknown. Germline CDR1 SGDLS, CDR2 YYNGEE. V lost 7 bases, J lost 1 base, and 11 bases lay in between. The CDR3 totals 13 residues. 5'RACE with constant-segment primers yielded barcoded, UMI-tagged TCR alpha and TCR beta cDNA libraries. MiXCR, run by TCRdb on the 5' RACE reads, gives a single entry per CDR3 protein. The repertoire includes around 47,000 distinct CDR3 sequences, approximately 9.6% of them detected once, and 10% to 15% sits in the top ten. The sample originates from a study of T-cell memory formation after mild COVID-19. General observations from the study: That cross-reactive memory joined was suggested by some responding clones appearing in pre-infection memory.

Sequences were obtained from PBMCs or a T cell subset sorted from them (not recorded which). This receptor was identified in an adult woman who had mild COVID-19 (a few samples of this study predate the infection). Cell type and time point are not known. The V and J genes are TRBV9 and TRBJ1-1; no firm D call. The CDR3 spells CASSFGRNTEAFF. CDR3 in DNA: TGTGCCAGCTCCTTCGGGAGGAACACTGAAGCTTTCTTT.